The 20 T cell receptor beta chains below come from one sample, sequenced in a study of blood T cell repertoires in COVID-19. The table came from immunoSEQ multiplex PCR; TCRdb's copy has only in-frame clones and leaves some out. The repertoire includes more than 400,000 clones, around 85% of them detected once, and 3.2% sits in the top ten. The sequencing input was peripheral blood. These receptors came from a human donor in a cohort sampled during active COVID-19.

This clone was seen a handful of times. V and J are TRBV27 and TRBJ1-6; possible D gene TRBD1, 5 bases. V was clipped by 6 bases and J by 1 base, with 13 bases between them. This CDR3 region has 16 residues. CDR1 MNHEY and CDR2 SMNVEV come from the germline V gene (reference sequence). The CDR3 loop reads CASRAFPGSYNSPLHF. In nucleotides, the CDR3 is TGTGCCAGCAGGGCCTTCCCAGGGTCCTATAATTCACCCCTCCACTTT.

This chain uses TRBV7-3 with TRBJ2-3; D is undetermined. The V gene lost 1 base and the J gene lost 0 bases, with 8 bases spanning the gap. The CDR3 runs 15 residues. Looked up from germline, CDR1 is SGHTA and CDR2 is FQGTGA. CDR3 region: CASSLIPRSTDTQYF. The CDR3 DNA reads TGTGCCAGCAGCTTAATTCCGAGAAGCACAGATACGCAGTATTTT.

The chain combines TRBV15 with TRBJ1-2; D is ambiguous. The CDR3 totals 12 residues. The V gene's germline CDR1 is LNHNV and CDR2 YYDKDF (reference sequence). Trimming cost V 5 bases and J 2 bases, with 6 bases left between them. The CDR3 DNA reads as TGTGCCACCAGCGTACGGAACTATGGCTACACCTTC. Translated, it gives CATSVRNYGYTF.

The rearrangement links TRBV4-1 to TRBJ2-5, with a possible D match to TRBD2 (5 bases). Germline V gene data show CDR1 as MGHRA and CDR2 as YSYEKL. V was clipped by 0 bases and J by 5 bases, with 10 bases between them. The CDR3 has 14 amino acids. CDR3 coding DNA: TGCGCCAGCAGCCAAGATCGAGGGCCCGAGACCCAGTACTTC. Translation gives CASSQDRGPETQYF.

The V call is TRBV2, the J call TRBJ1-1; 8 nucleotides match TRBD1. Germline values: CDR1 SNHLY, CDR2 FYNNEI. V lost 1 base and J lost 6; bases outside the gene matches: 7. This CDR3 is 15 amino acids long. CDR3 amino acids: CASSEVVQGDAEAFF. The DNA of the CDR3 is TGTGCCAGCAGTGAAGTAGTACAGGGGGACGCTGAAGCTTTCTTT.

The V gene is TRBV27, the J gene TRBJ2-7, with D uncertain. This CDR3 comprises 13 residues. V lost 4 bases, J lost 7 bases, and 14 bases lay in between. Germline values: CDR1 MNHEY, CDR2 SMNVEV (reference sequence). Written as DNA, the CDR3 is TGTGCCAGCAGTTCAACCCGGGTGGAGGAGCAGTACTTC. Its protein is CASSSTRVEEQYF.

The chain combines TRBV3-1 (or the pseudogene TRBV3-2) with TRBJ2-2; the D is unclear. The CDR3 runs 14 residues. V lost 4 bases to trimming and J lost 1 base, with 7 bases between them. Germline values: CDR1 LGHDT, CDR2 YNNKEL (reference sequence). CDR3 sequence: CASSRLLNTGELFF. The CDR3 coding sequence is TGTGCCAGCAGCCGCCTACTGAACACCGGGGAGCTGTTTTTT.

This chain connects TRBV19 to TRBJ2-7; 8 bases fit TRBD2. Germline CDR1 reads LNHDA; CDR2 reads SQIVND (reference sequence). With V trimmed by 5 bases and J by 3 bases, 6 bases remained unmatched. CDR3 length equals 14 residues. As DNA, the CDR3 is TGTGCCAGTAGTCCCGGGAGGGCCATCTACGAGCAGTACTTC. Translation gives CASSPGRAIYEQYF.

This clone has only a few counts. The rearrangement links TRBV28 to TRBJ1-5; TRBD1 matches at 8 bases. The V gene end was trimmed by 7 bases and the J gene end by 2 bases; junction bases not matched to a gene: 7. The germline V gene has CDR1 MDHEN and CDR2 SYDVKM. CDR3 size: 15 residues. The CDR3: CASITPGGGNQPQHF. Here the CDR3 DNA reads TGTGCCAGCATCACCCCAGGGGGCGGCAATCAGCCCCAGCATTTT.

This sequence joins TRBV6-1 and TRBJ1-5; D ambiguous. Germline V lookup: CDR1 MNHNS, CDR2 SASEGT. Trimming shortened V by 0 bases and J by 7 bases, and 7 bases separated the two germline ends. The CDR3 length is 13 residues. CDR3 sequence (DNA): TGTGCCAGCAGTGAAGCGCGACAACAGCCCCAGCATTTT. Amino acid sequence: CASSEARQQPQHF.

The V gene is TRBV5-4, the J gene TRBJ2-1; D gene uncertain. This CDR3 is 13 amino acids long. Germline V gene sequence: CDR1 SGHNT, CDR2 YYREEE (reference sequence). Trimming took off 0 bases at V and 6 bases at J, with 7 bases between the two ends. CDR3: CASSLVRSNEQFF. The CDR3 nucleotides read TGTGCCAGCAGCTTGGTTAGATCCAATGAGCAGTTCTTC.

The chain is built from TRBV29-1 and TRBJ1-1; TRBD1 matches 8 bases. The CDR3 has 13 amino acids. The germline V gene encodes CDR1 SQVTM and CDR2 ANQGSEA. The junction had 4 bases not matched to a gene; V was cut back by 4 bases and J by 3 bases. The CDR3, as DNA: TGCAGCGTTGCAGGGGGCTGGGACACTGAAGCTTTCTTT. This codes for CSVAGGWDTEAFF.

V is TRBV19 and J is TRBJ2-1; the match to TRBD2 covers 14 bases. CDR1 and CDR2 (germline): LNHDA, SQIVND (reference sequence). V gave up 3 bases and J gave up 7 bases; unmatched junction bases: 8. The CDR3 consists of 17 residues. DNA of the CDR3: TGTGCCAGTAGTATCTCCGGGACTAGCGGGAGTTCTAATGAGCAGTTCTTC. Its protein is CASSISGTSGSSNEQFF.

The V gene is TRBV4-3, the J gene TRBJ1-1; 9 positions match TRBD1. V dropped 4 bases and J dropped 6; count of bases not matched to a gene: 12. Germline-derived CDR1 and CDR2 are LGHNA and YSLEER. The CDR3 runs to 16 residues. The CDR3 loop reads CASSLSDRGIFAEAFF. Written as DNA, the CDR3 is TGCGCCAGCAGCCTCTCGGACAGGGGAATCTTCGCTGAAGCTTTCTTT.

This clone was observed a few times. The chain couples TRBV11-2 to TRBJ2-1; 10 bases line up with TRBD2. The CDR3 length is 14 residues. V was clipped by 5 bases and J by 5 bases; unmatched bases: 3. Germline V gene sequence: CDR1 SGHAT, CDR2 FQNNGV. CDR3 sequence (DNA): TGTGCCAGCAGCCTGGGACTAGCGAACAATGAGCAGTTCTTC. Encoded protein: CASSLGLANNEQFF.

The chain carries TRBV7-2 and TRBJ2-2; the D gene is possibly TRBD1 (7 bases). There are 17 residues in the CDR3. V lost 2 bases and J lost 1, with 14 bases in between. Per germline, CDR1 SGHTA and CDR2 FQGNSA. The CDR3 bases are TGTGCCAGCAGCTTATTTTACAGGGGAGGGAACACCGGGGAGCTGTTTTTT. It codes for CASSLFYRGGNTGELFF.

The chain employs TRBV3-1 (or the pseudogene TRBV3-2) and TRBJ2-7; TRBD1 aligns across 9 bases. The CDR3 extends over 14 amino acids. V gave up 4 bases and J gave up 3 bases; unmatched junction bases: 4. From germline, CDR1 is LGHDT and CDR2 YNNKEL (reference sequence). This CDR3 is CASSPGQGGYEQYF. The CDR3 DNA follows: TGTGCCAGCAGCCCGGGACAGGGTGGCTACGAGCAGTACTTC.

The V call is TRBV27, the J call TRBJ1-5; no definite D call. The CDR3 sequence is 14 residues long. V was cut by 2 bases and J by 6 bases, with 11 bases left in between. The germline CDR1 and CDR2 sequences are MNHEY and SMNVEV (reference sequence). The CDR3 spells CASSLSWQIQPQHF. In nucleotides, the CDR3 is TGTGCCAGCAGTTTAAGTTGGCAAATTCAGCCCCAGCATTTT.

This chain uses TRBV28 with TRBJ2-2, with D maybe TRBD1 (5 bases). Germline CDR1 reads MDHEN; CDR2 reads SYDVKM. The germline V and J ends were trimmed by 3 bases and 5 bases, with 13 bases remaining between them. CDR3 length: 15 residues. This chain's CDR3 is CASSFTRAGTGELFF. CDR3 DNA: TGTGCCAGCAGTTTTACCAGGGCCGGGACCGGGGAGCTGTTTTTT.

The rearrangement uses TRBV5-4 and TRBJ2-7, with D possibly being TRBD1 (5 bases). The V end was cut by 2 bases, the J end by 2 bases, with 11 bases between. The germline CDR1 and CDR2 sequences are SGHNT and YYREEE (reference sequence). CDR3 length equals 14 residues. The DNA for the CDR3 is TGTGCCAGCAGCTTACATGACAGAACCTACGAGCAGTACTTC. It encodes CASSLHDRTYEQYF.